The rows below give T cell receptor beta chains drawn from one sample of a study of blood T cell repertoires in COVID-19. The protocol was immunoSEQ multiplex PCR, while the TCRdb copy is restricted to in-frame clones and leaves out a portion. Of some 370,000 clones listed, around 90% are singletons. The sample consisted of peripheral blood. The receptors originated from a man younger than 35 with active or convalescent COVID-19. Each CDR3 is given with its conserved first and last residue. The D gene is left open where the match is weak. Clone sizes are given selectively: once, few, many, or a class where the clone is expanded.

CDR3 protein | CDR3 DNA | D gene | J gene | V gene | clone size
CASSFLTSGNTDTQYF | TGTGCCAGCAGTTTCCTGACTAGCGGGAACACAGATACGCAGTATTTT | TRBD2 | TRBJ2-3 | TRBV27 | few
CASSSDRASGGNTIYF | TGTGCCAGCAGCTCTGACAGGGCCTCCGGTGGAAACACCATATATTTT | TRBD1 | TRBJ1-3 | TRBV7-2 | NA
CASSLSIHNEQFF | TGTGCCAGCAGCTTAAGTATTCACAATGAGCAGTTCTTC | NA | TRBJ2-1 | TRBV7-3 | NA
CASERIATDTQYF | TGTGCCAGTGAGCGGATCGCCACGGATACGCAGTATTTT | NA | TRBJ2-3 | TRBV9 | NA
CASSEGQFNQPQHF | TGTGCCAGCAGTGAAGGGCAGTTCAATCAGCCCCAGCATTTT | NA | TRBJ1-5 | TRBV6-1 | NA
CASRRDTGELFF | TGTGCCAGCAGACGGGACACCGGGGAGCTGTTTTTT | NA | TRBJ2-2 | TRBV28 | NA
CASRTGTSAVTQYF | TGTGCCAGCAGAACCGGGACTAGCGCGGTGACCCAGTACTTC | TRBD2 | TRBJ2-5 | TRBV28 | NA
CAISGDRGSADTQYF | TGTGCCATCAGTGGGGACAGGGGGAGCGCAGATACGCAGTATTTT | TRBD1 | TRBJ2-3 | TRBV10-3 | NA
CASSPRGQGEKLFF | TGCGCCAGCAGCCCTAGGGGGCAAGGTGAAAAACTGTTTTTT | TRBD1 | TRBJ1-4 | TRBV4-1 | NA
CASSQDILAVTDTQYF | TGCGCCAGCAGCCAAGATATTCTAGCGGTAACAGATACGCAGTATTTT | TRBD2 | TRBJ2-3 | TRBV4-3 | NA
CASSQDPGGNQPQHF | TGTGCCAGCAGCCAAGATCCAGGGGGGAATCAGCCCCAGCATTTT | TRBD1 | TRBJ1-5 | TRBV4-2 | few
CASSYLIGGGDTDTQYF | TGTGCCAGCAGTTACCTTATCGGCGGGGGAGACACAGATACGCAGTATTTT | TRBD2 | TRBJ2-3 | TRBV6-2/TRBV6-3 | NA
CASSLTGTIQETQYF | TGTGCTAGCAGCTTGACCGGGACTATACAAGAGACCCAGTACTTC | TRBD2 | TRBJ2-5 | TRBV7-7 | few
CASSFTGQLNQPQHF | TGTGCCAGCAGTTTTACCGGACAGCTCAATCAGCCCCAGCATTTT | NA | TRBJ1-5 | TRBV27 | NA
CASRRTGGTGELFF | TGTGCCAGCAGAAGGACAGGGGGCACCGGGGAGCTGTTTTTT | TRBD1 | TRBJ2-2 | TRBV27 | NA
CASSNSAGEETQYF | TGTGCCAGTAGTAATTCGGCAGGGGAAGAGACCCAGTACTTC | NA | TRBJ2-5 | TRBV19 | NA
CASSWGTGVDYEQYF | TGCGCCAGCAGCTGGGGGACAGGGGTTGACTACGAGCAGTACTTC | TRBD1 | TRBJ2-7 | TRBV5-1 | NA
CASIPTRGTSDYEQYF | TGTGCCAGCATCCCCACCCGCGGGACTAGCGATTACGAGCAGTACTTC | TRBD2 | TRBJ2-7 | TRBV28 | NA
CASSSLVRGNSNQPQHF | TGTGCCAGCAGCTCACTCGTTCGGGGGAATAGCAATCAGCCCCAGCATTTT | NA | TRBJ1-5 | TRBV7-9 | NA
CASSFSGGSTDTQYF | TGTGCCAGCAGCTTTAGCGGGGGGAGCACAGATACGCAGTATTTT | TRBD2 | TRBJ2-3 | TRBV7-2 | NA
CASRRAGPARGNQPQHF | TGTGCCAGCAGACGAGCGGGGCCGGCGAGGGGCAATCAGCCCCAGCATTTT | NA | TRBJ1-5 | TRBV6-6 | NA
CASSLAGEQFF | TGCGCCAGCAGCCTTGCGGGGGAGCAGTTCTTC | NA | TRBJ2-1 | TRBV5-1 | NA
CASSFGTGGRNTEAFF | TGCGCCAGCAGCTTTGGGACAGGGGGTAGAAACACTGAAGCTTTCTTT | TRBD1 | TRBJ1-1 | TRBV5-1 | NA
CASQRAGGTDTQYF | TGCGCCAGCCAACGCGCGGGGGGCACAGATACGCAGTATTTT | TRBD2 | TRBJ2-3 | TRBV5-1 | NA
CASRPTGVAYNEQFF | TGTGCCAGTAGACCGACAGGGGTTGCCTACAATGAGCAGTTCTTC | TRBD1 | TRBJ2-1 | TRBV19 | NA
CASSRGTVLAKNIQYF | TGTGCCAGCAGCAGGGGGACAGTTCTAGCCAAAAACATTCAGTACTTC | TRBD1 | TRBJ2-4 | TRBV13 | NA
CASSLGTGADTQYF | TGTGCCAGCAGCTTGGGGACAGGGGCAGATACGCAGTATTTT | TRBD1 | TRBJ2-3 | TRBV5-4 | NA
CASSLAGRGSGNQPQHF | TGTGCCAGCAGCTTAGCCGGAAGGGGTAGTGGCAATCAGCCCCAGCATTTT | NA | TRBJ1-5 | TRBV11-2 | NA
CASSQVASSGNTIYF | TGCGCCAGCAGCCAAGTTGCGAGCTCTGGAAACACCATATATTTT | NA | TRBJ1-3 | TRBV4-1 | NA
CASSHEGAGETQYF | TGTGCCAGCAGCCATGAGGGGGCCGGTGAGACCCAGTACTTC | TRBD1 | TRBJ2-5 | TRBV7-9 | NA
CASSQLLAGGSTYNEQFF | TGTGCCAGCAGCCAACTACTAGCGGGGGGTTCAACCTACAATGAGCAGTTCTTC | TRBD2 | TRBJ2-1 | TRBV3-1/TRBV3-2 | NA
CAAGGATGELFF | TGTGCCGCCGGAGGGGCCACCGGGGAGCTGTTTTTT | NA | TRBJ2-2 | TRBV19 | NA
CASSLRGQGARTGELFF | TGTGCCAGCAGCCTACGGGGACAGGGGGCGCGAACCGGGGAGCTGTTTTTT | TRBD1 | TRBJ2-2 | TRBV7-9 | NA
CASSNRDSAGNTIYF | TGTGCCAGTAGTAACCGGGACAGTGCTGGAAACACCATATATTTT | TRBD1 | TRBJ1-3 | TRBV19 | NA
CASSLTVGTEAFF | TGTGCCAGCAGTTTGACAGTGGGCACTGAAGCTTTCTTT | NA | TRBJ1-1 | TRBV27 | NA
CASSQTGGKGYTF | TGTGCCAGCAGCCAAACGGGGGGAAAAGGCTACACCTTC | NA | TRBJ1-2 | TRBV5-5 | NA
CASAWDRVYNEQFF | TGTGCCAGCGCCTGGGACAGGGTCTACAATGAGCAGTTCTTC | TRBD1 | TRBJ2-1 | TRBV19 | NA
CASSQATSGGEQFF | TGTGCCAGCAGCCAAGCGACTAGCGGGGGTGAGCAGTTCTTC | TRBD2 | TRBJ2-1 | TRBV4-2 | NA